A single sample gave rise to the 7 T cell receptor beta chains below, sequenced in a study of blood T cell dynamics during melanoma immunotherapy (dated by TCRdb to 2020 to 2021). The receptor library was made with the immunoSEQ multiplex PCR assay. Held by TCRdb, this immuneACCESS table contains in-frame sequences only and omits some clones. Under half of the omission traces to an unresolved V gene where checked; the cause of the rest is unknown. Within this sample are 20,000 to 30,000 clones, with roughly 85% of them counted one time only. The leading ten clones occupy 3.5% to 6% of the sample. According to the study, the label for this sample's time point signals: pre-treatment baseline. The material sequenced was blood, taken from a patient treated with checkpoint blockade. The receptors here all came from a human donor with melanoma.

The chain links TRBV14 to TRBJ2-7; D is perhaps TRBD2 (5 bases). CDR3 size: 14 residues. The V end was cut by 6 bases, the J end by 0 bases, with 12 bases between. Germline V gives CDR1 SGHDN, CDR2 FVKESK. CDR3 bases: TGTGCCAGCAGGCGGACTGGGAGCTCCTACGAGCAGTACTTC. This translates into CASRRTGSSYEQYF.

The chain combines TRBV6-6 with TRBJ2-7; no reliable D call. Germline V gives CDR1 MNHNY, CDR2 SVGAGI (reference sequence). The CDR3 runs to 12 residues. The ends were cut back, 8 bases at V and 3 bases at J, with 11 bases in the middle. CDR3 region: CASGPGGYEQYF. The CDR3 bases are TGTGCCAGCGGCCCGGGCGGCTACGAGCAGTACTTC.

V usage is TRBV20-1 and J usage is TRBJ2-1, with no clear D. The germline gives CDR1 DFQATT, CDR2 SNEGSKA (reference sequence). V lost 4 bases and J lost 7, with 8 bases in between. The CDR3 is made up of 11 amino acids. The CDR3 nucleotides are TGCAGTGCTACCCCATTAAATGAGCAGTTCTTC. As protein: CSATPLNEQFF.

This sequence joins TRBV5-4 and TRBJ2-1, with D unresolved. Trimming stripped 2 bases from V and 6 bases from J, with 15 bases between. Germline assignment: CDR1 SGHNT and CDR2 YYREEE (reference sequence). This CDR3 has 15 amino acids. The CDR3 region has the DNA TGTGCCAGCAGCTTTTCAGTCGCTAGTTTCAATGAGCAGTTCTTC. Its translation is CASSFSVASFNEQFF.

The rearrangement uses TRBV6-5 and TRBJ2-7; weak D call: TRBD1 (6 bases). The CDR3 consists of 11 residues. Germline-derived CDR1 and CDR2 are MNHEY and SVGAGI. Trimming stripped 5 bases from V and 4 bases from J, with 6 bases between. Here the CDR3 DNA reads TGTGCCAGCAGTGACAGGTACGAGCAGTACTTC. This encodes CASSDRYEQYF.

This clone was recorded once. The chain employs TRBV6-7 and TRBJ2-7, with TRBD2 identical over 9 bases. TRBV6-7 is an open reading frame whose function is uncertain. The V and J ends lost 5 bases and 4 bases, in that order; junction bases with no gene match: 9. This CDR3 spans 15 amino acids. The CDR3 sequence: CASSPLTSGTYEQYF. In nucleotides, the CDR3 is TGTGCCAGCAGTCCCCTGACTAGCGGTACATACGAGCAGTACTTC.

The chain recombines TRBV19 with TRBJ1-1, with TRBD1 matching 7 bases. This CDR3 has 16 residues. CDR1 and CDR2 (germline): LNHDA, SQIVND (reference sequence). With V trimmed by 6 bases and J by 3 bases, 13 bases remained unmatched. The DNA for the CDR3 is TGTGCCAGTAGGTTAAGTATGACAGGGTTGTACACTGAAGCTTTCTTT. Residues: CASRLSMTGLYTEAFF.